This T cell receptor beta chain was documented in a study of T cells in Graves' hyperthyroidism and ophthalmopathy. This clonotype was seen a handful of times. Amplification of TCR beta CDR3 regions was performed using RNA transcripts as template. The TCR CDR3 was amplified in a first-round RT-PCR using the HTBI primer set. In TCRdb, the multiplex PCR reads were re-called with MiXCR into one record per CDR3 protein. This sample has roughly 500,000 distinct CDR3 sequences, with about 22% found just once. This CDR3 has 12 amino acids. Trimming left V 7 bases short and J 4 bases short, with 10 bases between. CDR1 is SNHLY and CDR2 is FYNNEI in the germline V gene. Clinical symptoms, serum thyroxine and TRAb, thyroid ultrasound and orbital computed tomography together formed the diagnostic basis.

The sequenced material came from blood. The V gene is TRBV2, the J gene TRBJ1-2; possibly TRBD1 for D (5 bases). The receptor comes from a woman aged 70-85 years with Graves' ophthalmopathy. The CDR3 region is CASTLGGYGYTF. CDR3 bases: TGTGCCAGCACCCTGGGGGGCTATGGCTACACCTTC.